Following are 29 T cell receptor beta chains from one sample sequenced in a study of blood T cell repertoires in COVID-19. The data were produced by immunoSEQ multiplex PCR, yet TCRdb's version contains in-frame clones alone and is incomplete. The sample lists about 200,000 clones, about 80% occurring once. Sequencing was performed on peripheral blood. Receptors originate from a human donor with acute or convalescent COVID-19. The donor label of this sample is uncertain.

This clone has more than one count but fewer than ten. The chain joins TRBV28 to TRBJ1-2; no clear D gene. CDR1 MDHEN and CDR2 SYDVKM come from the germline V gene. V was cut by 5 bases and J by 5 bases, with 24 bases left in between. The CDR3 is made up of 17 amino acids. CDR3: CASSLNLSPRREYGYTF. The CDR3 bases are TGTGCCAGCAGTCTCAACCTATCACCGAGGAGGGAATATGGCTACACCTTC.

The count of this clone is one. The CDR3 region has the DNA TGTGCCGTGAATTCAGGGAGGGGCCAGGGGAACACTGAAGCTTTCTTT. This codes for CAVNSGRGQGNTEAFF. The chain is built from TRBV10-3 and TRBJ1-1, with D perhaps TRBD1 (5 bases). Germline loops: CDR1 ENHRY, CDR2 SYGVKD. The CDR3 loop spans 16 amino acids. Trimming stripped 11 bases from V and 1 base from J, with 23 bases between.

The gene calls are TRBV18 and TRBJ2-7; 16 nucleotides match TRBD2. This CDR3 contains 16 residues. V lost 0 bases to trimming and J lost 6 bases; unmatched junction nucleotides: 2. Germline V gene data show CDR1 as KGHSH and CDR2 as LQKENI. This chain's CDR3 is CASSPPGLAGGGEQYF. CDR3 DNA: TGTGCCAGCTCACCACCGGGACTAGCGGGAGGGGGCGAGCAGTACTTC.

CDR3 DNA sequence: TGTGCCAGCAGCCAAGTCCAGGTCTTAAGGAACACTGAAGCTTTCTTT. Translation: CASSQVQVLRNTEAFF. This chain connects TRBV4-2 to TRBJ1-1; D gene ambiguous. This CDR3 spans 16 amino acids. Looked up from germline, CDR1 is LGHNA and CDR2 is YNFKEQ. V lost 1 base and J 1 base, leaving 13 bases between the germline ends.

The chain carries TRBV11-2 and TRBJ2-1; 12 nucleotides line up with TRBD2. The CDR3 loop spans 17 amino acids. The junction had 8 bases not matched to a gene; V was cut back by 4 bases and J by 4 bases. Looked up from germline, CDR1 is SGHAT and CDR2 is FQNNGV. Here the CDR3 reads CASSSAGTSGRYNEQFF. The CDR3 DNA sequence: TGTGCCAGCAGCTCCGCCGGGACTAGCGGGCGATACAATGAGCAGTTCTTC. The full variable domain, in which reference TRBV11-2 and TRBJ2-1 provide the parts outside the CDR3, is EAGVAQSPRYKIIEKRQSVAFWCNPISGHATLYWYQQILGQGPKLLIQFQNNGVVDDSQLPKDRFSAERLKGVDSTLKIQPAKLEDSAVYLCASSSAGTSGRYNEQFFGPGTRLTVL.

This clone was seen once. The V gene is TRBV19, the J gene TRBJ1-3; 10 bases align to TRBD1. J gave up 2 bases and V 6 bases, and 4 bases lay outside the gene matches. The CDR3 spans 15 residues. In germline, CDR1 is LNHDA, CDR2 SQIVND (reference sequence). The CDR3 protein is CASRPGQGAGNTIYF. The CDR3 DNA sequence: TGTGCCAGTAGGCCTGGACAGGGGGCTGGAAACACCATATATTTT.

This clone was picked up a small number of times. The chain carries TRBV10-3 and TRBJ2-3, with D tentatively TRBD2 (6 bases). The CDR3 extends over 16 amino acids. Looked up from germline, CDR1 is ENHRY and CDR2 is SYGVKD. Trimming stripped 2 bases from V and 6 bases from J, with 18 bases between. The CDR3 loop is CAISEEAGGGGDTQYF. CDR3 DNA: TGTGCCATCAGTGAGGAGGCGGGTGGGGGAGGCGATACGCAGTATTTT.

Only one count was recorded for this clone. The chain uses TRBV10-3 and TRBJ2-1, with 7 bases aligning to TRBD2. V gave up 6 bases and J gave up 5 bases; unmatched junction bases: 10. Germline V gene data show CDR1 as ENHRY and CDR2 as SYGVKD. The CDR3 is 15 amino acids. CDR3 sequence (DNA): TGTGCCATCAGCTGGGCGGGAGTGGTGAACAATGAGCAGTTCTTC. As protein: CAISWAGVVNNEQFF.

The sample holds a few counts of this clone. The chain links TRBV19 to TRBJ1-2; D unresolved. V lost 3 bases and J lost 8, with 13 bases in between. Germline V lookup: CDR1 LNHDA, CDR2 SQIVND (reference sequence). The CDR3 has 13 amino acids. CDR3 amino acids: CASSISLSGGYTF. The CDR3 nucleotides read TGTGCCAGTAGTATTAGCTTGTCGGGGGGCTACACCTTC.

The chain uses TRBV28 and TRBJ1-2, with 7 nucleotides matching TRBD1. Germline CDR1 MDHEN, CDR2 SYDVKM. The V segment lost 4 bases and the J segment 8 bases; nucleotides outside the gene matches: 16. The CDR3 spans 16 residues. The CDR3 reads CASSSYGTGVVGGYTF. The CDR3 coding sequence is TGTGCCAGCAGTTCCTACGGAACAGGGGTCGTGGGAGGCTACACCTTC.

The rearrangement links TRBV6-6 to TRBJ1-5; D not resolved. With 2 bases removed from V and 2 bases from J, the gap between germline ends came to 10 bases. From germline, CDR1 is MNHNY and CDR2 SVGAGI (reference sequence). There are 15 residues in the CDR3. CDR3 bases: TGTGCCAGCAGTTACGACGGTCGGGGCAATCAGCCCCAGCATTTT. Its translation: CASSYDGRGNQPQHF.

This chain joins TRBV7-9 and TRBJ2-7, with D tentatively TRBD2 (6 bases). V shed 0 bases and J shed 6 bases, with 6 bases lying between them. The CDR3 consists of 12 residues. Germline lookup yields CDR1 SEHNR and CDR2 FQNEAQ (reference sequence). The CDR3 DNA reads TGTGCCAGCAGCTTAGCGGGGGGCGAGCAGTACTTC. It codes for CASSLAGGEQYF.

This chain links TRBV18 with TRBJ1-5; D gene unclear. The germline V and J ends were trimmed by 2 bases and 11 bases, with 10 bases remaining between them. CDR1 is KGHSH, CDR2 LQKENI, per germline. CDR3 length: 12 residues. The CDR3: CASSPSEGAQHF. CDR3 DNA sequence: TGTGCCAGCTCACCAAGCGAGGGCGCCCAGCATTTT.

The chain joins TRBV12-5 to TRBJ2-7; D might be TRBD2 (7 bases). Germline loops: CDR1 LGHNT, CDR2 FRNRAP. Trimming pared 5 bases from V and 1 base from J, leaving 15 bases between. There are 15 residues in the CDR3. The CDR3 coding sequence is TGTGCTAGTGGTCCAACGGGGGGCAGTTCCTACGAGCAGTACTTC. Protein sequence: CASGPTGGSSYEQYF.

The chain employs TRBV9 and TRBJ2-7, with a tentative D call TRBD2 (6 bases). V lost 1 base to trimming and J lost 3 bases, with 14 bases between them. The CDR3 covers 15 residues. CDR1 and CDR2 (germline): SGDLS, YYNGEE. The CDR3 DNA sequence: TGTGCCAGCAGCGTATCTAGCGAATTCAGCTACGAGCAGTACTTC. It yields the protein CASSVSSEFSYEQYF.

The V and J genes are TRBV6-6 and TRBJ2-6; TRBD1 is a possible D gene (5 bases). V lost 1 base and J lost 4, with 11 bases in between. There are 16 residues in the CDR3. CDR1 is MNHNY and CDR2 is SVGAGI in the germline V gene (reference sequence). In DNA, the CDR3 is TGTGCCAGCAGTTACTTGTGGGGCTCAGGGGCCAACGTCCTGACTTTC. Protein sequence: CASSYLWGSGANVLTF.

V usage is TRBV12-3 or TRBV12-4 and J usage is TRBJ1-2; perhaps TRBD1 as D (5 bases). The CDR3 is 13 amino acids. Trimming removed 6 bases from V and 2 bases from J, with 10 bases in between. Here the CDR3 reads CASRWDSNYGYTF. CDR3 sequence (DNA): TGTGCCAGCAGGTGGGACTCAAACTATGGCTACACCTTC.

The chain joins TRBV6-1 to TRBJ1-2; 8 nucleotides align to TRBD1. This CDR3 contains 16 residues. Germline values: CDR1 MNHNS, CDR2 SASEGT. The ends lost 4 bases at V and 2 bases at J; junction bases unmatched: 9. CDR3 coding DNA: TGTGCCAGCAGTGTTGCCCGGGCAGGGGGCAACTATGGCTACACCTTC. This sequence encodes CASSVARAGGNYGYTF.

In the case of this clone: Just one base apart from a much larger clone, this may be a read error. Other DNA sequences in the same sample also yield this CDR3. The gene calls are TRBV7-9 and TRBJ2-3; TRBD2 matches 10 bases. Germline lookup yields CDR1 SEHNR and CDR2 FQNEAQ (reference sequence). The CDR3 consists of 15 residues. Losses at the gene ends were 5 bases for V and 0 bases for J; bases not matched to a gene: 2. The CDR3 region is CASSPTSGSTDTQYF. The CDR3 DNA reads TGTGCCAGCAGCCCGACTAGCGGGAGCACAGATACGCAGTATTTT.

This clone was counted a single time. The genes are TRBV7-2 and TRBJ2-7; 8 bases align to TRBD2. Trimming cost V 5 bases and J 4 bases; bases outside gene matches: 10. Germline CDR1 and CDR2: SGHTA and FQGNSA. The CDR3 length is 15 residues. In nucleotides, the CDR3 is TGTGCCAGCAGCGAAGGTAGCGGGGTGGGGTACGAGCAGTACTTC. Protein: CASSEGSGVGYEQYF.

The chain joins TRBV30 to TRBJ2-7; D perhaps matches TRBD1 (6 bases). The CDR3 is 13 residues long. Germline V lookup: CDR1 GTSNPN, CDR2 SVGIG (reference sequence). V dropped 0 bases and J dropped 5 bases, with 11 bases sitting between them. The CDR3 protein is CAWSVARGHEQYF. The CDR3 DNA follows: TGTGCCTGGAGTGTGGCCAGGGGCCACGAGCAGTACTTC.

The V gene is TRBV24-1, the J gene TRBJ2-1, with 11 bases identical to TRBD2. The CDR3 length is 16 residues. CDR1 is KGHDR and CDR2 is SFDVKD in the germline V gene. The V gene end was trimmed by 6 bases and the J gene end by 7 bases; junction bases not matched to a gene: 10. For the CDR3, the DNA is TGTGCCACCAGTACAGGACTAGCGGGTCGTAGTAATGAGCAGTTCTTC. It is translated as CATSTGLAGRSNEQFF.

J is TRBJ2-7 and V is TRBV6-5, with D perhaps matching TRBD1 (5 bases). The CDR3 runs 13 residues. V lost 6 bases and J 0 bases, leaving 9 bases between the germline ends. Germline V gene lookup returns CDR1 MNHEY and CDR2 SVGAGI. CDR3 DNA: TGTGCCAGCAGGGACACTTCCTCCTACGAGCAGTACTTC. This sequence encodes CASRDTSSYEQYF.

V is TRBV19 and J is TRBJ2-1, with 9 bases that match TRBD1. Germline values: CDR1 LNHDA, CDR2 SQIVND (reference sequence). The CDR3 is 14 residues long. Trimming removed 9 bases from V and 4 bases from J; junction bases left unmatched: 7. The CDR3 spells CARGQGITYNEQFF. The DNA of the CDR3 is TGTGCCAGGGGACAGGGCATAACTTACAATGAGCAGTTCTTC. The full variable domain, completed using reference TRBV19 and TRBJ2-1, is DGGITQSPKYLFRKEGQNVTLSCEQNLNHDAMYWYRQDPGQGLRLIYYSQIVNDFQKGDIAEGYSVSREKKESFPLTVTSAQKNPTAFYLCARGQGITYNEQFFGPGTRLTVL.

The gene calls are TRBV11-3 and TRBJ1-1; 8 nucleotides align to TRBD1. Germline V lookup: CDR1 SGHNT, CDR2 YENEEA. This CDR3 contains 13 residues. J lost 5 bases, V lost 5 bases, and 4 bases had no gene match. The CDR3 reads CASSATGVTEAFF. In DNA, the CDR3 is TGTGCCAGCAGCGCGACAGGGGTGACTGAAGCTTTCTTT.

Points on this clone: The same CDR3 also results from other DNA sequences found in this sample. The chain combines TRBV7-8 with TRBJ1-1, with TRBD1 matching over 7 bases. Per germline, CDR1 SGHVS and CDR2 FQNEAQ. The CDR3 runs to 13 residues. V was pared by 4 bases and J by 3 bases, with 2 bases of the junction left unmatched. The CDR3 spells CASSSDRDTEAFF. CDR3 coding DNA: TGTGCCAGCAGCTCAGACAGGGACACTGAAGCTTTCTTT.

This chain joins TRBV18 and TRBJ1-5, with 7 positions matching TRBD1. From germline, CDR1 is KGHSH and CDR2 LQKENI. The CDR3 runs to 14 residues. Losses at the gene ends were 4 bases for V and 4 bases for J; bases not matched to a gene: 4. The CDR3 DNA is TGTGCCAGCTCACTTACAGGGGAAAATCAGCCCCAGCATTTT. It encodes CASSLTGENQPQHF.

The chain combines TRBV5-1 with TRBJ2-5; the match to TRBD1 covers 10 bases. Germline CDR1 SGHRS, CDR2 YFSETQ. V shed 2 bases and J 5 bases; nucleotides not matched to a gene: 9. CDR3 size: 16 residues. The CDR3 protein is CASSFGQGVPGETQYF. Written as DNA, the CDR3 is TGCGCCAGCAGCTTTGGACAGGGGGTCCCTGGGGAGACCCAGTACTTC.

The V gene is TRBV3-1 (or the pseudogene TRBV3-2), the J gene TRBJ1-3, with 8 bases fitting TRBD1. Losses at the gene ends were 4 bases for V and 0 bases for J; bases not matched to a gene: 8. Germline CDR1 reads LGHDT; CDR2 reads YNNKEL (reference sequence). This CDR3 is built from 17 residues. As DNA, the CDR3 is TGTGCCAGCAGCCGAGACAGGGGCCTTAGCTCTGGAAACACCATATATTTT. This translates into CASSRDRGLSSGNTIYF.